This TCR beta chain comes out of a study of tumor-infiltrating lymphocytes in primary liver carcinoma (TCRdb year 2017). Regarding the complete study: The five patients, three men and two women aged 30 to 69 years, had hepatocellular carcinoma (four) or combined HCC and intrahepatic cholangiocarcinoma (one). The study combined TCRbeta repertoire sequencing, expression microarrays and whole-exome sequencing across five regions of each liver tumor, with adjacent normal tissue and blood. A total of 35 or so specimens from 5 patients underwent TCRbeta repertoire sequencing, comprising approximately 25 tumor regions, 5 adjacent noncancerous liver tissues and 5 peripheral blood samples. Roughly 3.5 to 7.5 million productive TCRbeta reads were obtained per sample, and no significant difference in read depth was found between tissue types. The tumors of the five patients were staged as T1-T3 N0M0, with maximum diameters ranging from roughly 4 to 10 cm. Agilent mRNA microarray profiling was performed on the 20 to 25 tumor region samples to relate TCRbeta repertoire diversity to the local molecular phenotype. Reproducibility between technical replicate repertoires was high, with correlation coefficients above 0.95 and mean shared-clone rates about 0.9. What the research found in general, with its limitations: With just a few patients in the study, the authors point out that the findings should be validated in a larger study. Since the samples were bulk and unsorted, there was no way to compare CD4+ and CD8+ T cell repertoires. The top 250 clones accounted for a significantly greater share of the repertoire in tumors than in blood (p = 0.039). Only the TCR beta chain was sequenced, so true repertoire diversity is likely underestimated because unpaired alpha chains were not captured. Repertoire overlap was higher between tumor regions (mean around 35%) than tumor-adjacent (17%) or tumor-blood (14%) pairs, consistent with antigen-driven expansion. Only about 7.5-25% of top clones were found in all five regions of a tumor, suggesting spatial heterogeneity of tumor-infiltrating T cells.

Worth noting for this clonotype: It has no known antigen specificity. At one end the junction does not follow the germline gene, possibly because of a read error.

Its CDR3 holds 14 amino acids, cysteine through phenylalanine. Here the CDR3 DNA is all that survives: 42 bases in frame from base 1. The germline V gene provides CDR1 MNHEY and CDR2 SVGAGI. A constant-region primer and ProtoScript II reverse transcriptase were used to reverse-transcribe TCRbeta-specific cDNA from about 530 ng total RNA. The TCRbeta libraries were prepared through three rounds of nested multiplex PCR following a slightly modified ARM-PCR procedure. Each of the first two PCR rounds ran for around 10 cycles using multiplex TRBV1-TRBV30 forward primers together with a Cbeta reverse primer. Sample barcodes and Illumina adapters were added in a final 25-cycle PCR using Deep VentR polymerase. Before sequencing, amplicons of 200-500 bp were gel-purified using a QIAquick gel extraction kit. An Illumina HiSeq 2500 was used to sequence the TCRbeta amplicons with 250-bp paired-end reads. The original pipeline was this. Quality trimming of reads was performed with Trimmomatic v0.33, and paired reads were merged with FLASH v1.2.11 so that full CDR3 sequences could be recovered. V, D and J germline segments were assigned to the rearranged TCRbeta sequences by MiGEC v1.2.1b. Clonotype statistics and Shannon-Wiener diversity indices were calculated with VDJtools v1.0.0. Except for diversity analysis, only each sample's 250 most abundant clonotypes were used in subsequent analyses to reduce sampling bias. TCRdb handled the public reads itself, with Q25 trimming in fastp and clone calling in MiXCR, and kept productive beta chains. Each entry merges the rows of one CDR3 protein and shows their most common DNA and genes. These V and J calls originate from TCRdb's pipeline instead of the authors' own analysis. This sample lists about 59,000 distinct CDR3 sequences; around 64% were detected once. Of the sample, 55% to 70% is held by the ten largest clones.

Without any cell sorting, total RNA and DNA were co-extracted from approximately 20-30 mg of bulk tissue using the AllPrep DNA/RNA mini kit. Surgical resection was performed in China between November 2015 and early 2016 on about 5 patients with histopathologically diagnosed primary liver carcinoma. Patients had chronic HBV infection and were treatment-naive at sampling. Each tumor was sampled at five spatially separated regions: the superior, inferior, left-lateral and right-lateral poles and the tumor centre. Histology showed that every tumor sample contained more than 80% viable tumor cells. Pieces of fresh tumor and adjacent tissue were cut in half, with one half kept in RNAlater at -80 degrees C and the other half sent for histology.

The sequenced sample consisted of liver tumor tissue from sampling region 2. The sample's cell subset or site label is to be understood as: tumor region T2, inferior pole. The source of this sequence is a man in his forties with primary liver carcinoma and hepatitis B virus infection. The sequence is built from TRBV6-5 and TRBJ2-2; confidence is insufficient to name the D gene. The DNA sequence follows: TGTGCAAGCAGTTACTCCAGTATTGCCTGGGAGCTGTTTTTT. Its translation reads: CASSYSSIAWELFF.